The present T cell receptor beta chain was sequenced within a study of T cells in Graves' hyperthyroidism and ophthalmopathy. This CDR3 spans 14 amino acids. In germline, CDR1 is SNHLY, CDR2 FYNNEI. V gave up 9 bases and J gave up 1 base; unmatched junction bases: 6. Patients were excluded because of uncontrolled infection, other autoimmune disease, pregnancy or lactation. Used for diagnoses were clinical symptoms, serum thyroxine and TRAb, thyroid ultrasound and orbital computed tomography. Template material for amplifying TCR beta CDR3 regions consisted of RNA transcripts. When the TCR CDR3 underwent first-round RT-PCR, the HTBI primer set was used. MiXCR was run by TCRdb on the multiplex PCR reads, yielding one entry per CDR3 protein. The data contain some 600,000 distinct CDR3 sequences, around 45% of them singletons.

The rearrangement links TRBV2 to TRBJ1-1; 9 bases match TRBD1. The receptor's source is a woman under 30 with Graves' hyperthyroidism. Sequenced input: peripheral blood or thyroid tissue (not recorded which). The CDR3: CARSKGQGNTEAFF. CDR3 nucleotides: TGTGCCAGGTCGAAGGGACAGGGGAACACTGAAGCTTTCTTT.